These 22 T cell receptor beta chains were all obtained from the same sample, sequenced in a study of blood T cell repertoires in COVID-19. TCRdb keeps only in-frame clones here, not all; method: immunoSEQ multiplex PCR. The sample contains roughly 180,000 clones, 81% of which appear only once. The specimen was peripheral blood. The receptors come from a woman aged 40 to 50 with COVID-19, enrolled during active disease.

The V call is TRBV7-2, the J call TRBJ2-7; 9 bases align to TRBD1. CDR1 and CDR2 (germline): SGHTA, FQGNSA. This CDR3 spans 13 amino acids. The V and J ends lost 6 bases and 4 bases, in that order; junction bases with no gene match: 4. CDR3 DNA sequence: TGTGCCAGCAGTTTCGGACAGGGGTACGAGCAGTACGTC. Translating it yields CASSFGQGYEQYV.

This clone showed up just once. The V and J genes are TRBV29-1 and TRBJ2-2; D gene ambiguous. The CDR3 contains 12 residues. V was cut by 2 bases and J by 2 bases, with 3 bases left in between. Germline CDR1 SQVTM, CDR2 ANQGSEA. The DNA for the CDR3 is TGCAGCGTTGAACCAAACACCGGGGAGCTGTTTTTT. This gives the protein CSVEPNTGELFF.

In DNA, the CDR3 is TGTGCCAGCAGTACCACTAGAAAGACCCAGTACTTC. As protein: CASSTTRKTQYF. This chain uses TRBV28 with TRBJ2-5, with TRBD2 as a possible D gene (5 bases). This CDR3 is 12 amino acids long. Between the trimmed V and J ends, which lost 5 bases and 6 bases, there was a span of 10 bases. Germline CDR1 and CDR2: MDHEN and SYDVKM.

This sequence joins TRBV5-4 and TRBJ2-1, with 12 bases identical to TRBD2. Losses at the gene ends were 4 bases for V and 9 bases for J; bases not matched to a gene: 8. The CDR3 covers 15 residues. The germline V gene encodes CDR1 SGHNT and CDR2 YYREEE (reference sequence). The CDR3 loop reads CASSLPSGGVTEQFF. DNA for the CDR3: TGTGCCAGCAGCCTACCTAGCGGGGGGGTAACTGAGCAGTTCTTC.

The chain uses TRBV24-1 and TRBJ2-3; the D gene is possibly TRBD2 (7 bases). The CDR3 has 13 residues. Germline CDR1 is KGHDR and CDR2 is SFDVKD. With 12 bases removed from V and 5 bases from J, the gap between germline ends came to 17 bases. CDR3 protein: CASQREGQDTQYF. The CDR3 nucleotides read TGTGCCTCACAAAGGGAGGGACAAGATACGCAGTATTTT.

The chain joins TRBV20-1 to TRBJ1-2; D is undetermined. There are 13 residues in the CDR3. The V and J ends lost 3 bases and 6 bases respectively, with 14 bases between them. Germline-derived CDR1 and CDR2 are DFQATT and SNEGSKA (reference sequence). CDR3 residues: CSASPPARHGYTF. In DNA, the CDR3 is TGCAGTGCTAGTCCCCCCGCTAGACATGGCTACACCTTC.

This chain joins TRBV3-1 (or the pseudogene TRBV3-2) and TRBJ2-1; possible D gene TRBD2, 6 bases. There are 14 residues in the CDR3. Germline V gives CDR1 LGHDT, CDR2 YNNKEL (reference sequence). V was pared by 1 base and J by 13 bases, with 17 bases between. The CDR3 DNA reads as TGTGCCAGCAGCCAAGGAAGGCTCCGACTAGTACAGTTCTTC. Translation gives CASSQGRLRLVQFF.

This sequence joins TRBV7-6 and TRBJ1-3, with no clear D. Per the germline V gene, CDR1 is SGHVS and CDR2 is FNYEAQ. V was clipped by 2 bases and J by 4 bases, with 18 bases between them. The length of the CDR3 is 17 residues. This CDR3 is CASSLPTVSSLGNTIYF. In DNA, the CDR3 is TGTGCCAGCAGCTTACCTACGGTTAGTTCTCTGGGAAACACCATATATTTT.

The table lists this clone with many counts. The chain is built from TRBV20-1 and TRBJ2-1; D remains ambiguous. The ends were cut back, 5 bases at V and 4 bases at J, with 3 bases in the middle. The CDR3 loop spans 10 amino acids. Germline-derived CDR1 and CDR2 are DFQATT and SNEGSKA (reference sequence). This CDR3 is CSAPYNEQFF. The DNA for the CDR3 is TGCAGTGCTCCTTACAATGAGCAGTTCTTC.

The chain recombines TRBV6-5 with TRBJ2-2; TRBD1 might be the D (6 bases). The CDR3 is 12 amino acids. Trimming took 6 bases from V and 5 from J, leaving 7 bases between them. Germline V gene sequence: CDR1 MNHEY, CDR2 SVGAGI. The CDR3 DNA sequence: TGTGCCAGCAGCCAGGGGACCGGGGAGCTGTTTTTT. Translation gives CASSQGTGELFF.

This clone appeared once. In DNA form, the CDR3 reads TGTGCCAGCAGCTTAGCGCGAGGGAGGAATGAGCAGTTCTTC. Its translation: CASSLARGRNEQFF. This chain connects TRBV7-2 to TRBJ2-1; perhaps TRBD2 as D (6 bases). V lost 0 bases to trimming and J lost 7 bases, with 10 bases between them. Germline V lookup: CDR1 SGHTA, CDR2 FQGNSA. The length of the CDR3 is 14 residues. The variable domain in full, completed from reference TRBV7-2 and TRBJ2-1, reads GAGVSQSPSNKVTEKGKDVELRCDPISGHTALYWYRQSLGQGLEFLIYFQGNSAPDKSGLPSDRFSAERTGGSVSTLTIQRTQQEDSAVYLCASSLARGRNEQFFGPGTRLTVL.

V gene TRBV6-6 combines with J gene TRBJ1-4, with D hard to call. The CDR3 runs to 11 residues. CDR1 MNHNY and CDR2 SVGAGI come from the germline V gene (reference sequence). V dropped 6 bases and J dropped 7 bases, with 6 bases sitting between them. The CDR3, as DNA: TGTGCCAGCAGAATTCGTGAAAAACTGTTTTTT. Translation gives CASRIREKLFF.

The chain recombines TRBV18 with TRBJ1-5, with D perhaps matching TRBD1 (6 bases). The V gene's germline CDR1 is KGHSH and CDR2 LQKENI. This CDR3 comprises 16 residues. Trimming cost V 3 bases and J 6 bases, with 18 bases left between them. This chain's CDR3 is CASSPYSSGVGQPQHF. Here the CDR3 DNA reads TGTGCCAGCTCACCTTATTCTTCAGGGGTGGGTCAGCCCCAGCATTTT.

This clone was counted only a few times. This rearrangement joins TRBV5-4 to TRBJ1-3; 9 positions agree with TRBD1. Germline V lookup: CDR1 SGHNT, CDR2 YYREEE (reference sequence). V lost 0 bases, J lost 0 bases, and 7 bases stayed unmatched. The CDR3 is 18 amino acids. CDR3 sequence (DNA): TGTGCCAGCAGCTTGGGAGTACAGGGGGCCCACTCTGGAAACACCATATATTTT. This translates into CASSLGVQGAHSGNTIYF.

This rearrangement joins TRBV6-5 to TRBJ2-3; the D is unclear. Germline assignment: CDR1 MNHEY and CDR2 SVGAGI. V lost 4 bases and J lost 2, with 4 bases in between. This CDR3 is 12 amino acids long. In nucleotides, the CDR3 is TGTGCCAGCAGTTCCATCACAGATACGCAGTATTTT. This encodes CASSSITDTQYF.

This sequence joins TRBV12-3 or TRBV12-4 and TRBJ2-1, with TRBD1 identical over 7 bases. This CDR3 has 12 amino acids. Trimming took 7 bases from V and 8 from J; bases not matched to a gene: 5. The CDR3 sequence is CASTYRGYEQFF. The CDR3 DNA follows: TGTGCCAGCACCTACAGGGGATATGAGCAGTTCTTC.

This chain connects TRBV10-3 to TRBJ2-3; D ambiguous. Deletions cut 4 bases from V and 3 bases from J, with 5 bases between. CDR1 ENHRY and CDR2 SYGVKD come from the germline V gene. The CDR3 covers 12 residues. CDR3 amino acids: CAISVETDTQYF. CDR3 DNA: TGTGCCATCAGTGTAGAGACAGATACGCAGTATTTT.

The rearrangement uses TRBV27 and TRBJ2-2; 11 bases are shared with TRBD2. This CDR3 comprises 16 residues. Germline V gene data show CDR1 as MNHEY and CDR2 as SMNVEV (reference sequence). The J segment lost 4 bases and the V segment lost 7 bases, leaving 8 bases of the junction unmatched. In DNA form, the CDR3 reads TGTGCCAGCACGGTAGCGGGAGGGCTTGGCACCGGGGAGCTGTTTTTT. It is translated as CASTVAGGLGTGELFF.

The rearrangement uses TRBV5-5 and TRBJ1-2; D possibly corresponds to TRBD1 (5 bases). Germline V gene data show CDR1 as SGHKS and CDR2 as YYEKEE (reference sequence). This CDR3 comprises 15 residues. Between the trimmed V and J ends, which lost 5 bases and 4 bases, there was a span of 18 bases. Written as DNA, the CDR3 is TGTGCCAGCAGTCCACAAAGACAGATCAGCTATGGCTACACCTTC. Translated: CASSPQRQISYGYTF.

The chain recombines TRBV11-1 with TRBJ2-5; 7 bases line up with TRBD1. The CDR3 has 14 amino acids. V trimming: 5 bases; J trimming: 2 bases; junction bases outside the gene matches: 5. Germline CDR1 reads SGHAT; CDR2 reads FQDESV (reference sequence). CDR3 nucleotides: TGTGCCAGCAGCACCCGGGACAGTCAAGAGACCCAGTACTTC. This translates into CASSTRDSQETQYF.

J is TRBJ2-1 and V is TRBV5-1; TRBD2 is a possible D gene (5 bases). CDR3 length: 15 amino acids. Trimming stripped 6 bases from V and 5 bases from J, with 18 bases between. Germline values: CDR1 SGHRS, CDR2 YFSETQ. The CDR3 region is CASKSSVRANNEQFF. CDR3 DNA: TGCGCCAGCAAGAGTAGCGTGCGGGCCAACAATGAGCAGTTCTTC. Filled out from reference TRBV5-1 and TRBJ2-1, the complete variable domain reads KAGVTQTPRYLIKTRGQQVTLSCSPISGHRSVSWYQQTPGQGLQFLFEYFSETQRNKGNFPGRFSGRQFSNSRSEMNVSTLELGDSALYLCASKSSVRANNEQFFGPGTRLTVL.

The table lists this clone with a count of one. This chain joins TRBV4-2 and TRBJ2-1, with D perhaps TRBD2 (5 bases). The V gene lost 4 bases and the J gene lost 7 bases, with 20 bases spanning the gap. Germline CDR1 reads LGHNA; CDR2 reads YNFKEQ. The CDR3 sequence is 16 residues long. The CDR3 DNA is TGTGCCAGCAGCCGTCGGCGAGAGAGCGGCCTTAATGAGCAGTTCTTC. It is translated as CASSRRRESGLNEQFF.